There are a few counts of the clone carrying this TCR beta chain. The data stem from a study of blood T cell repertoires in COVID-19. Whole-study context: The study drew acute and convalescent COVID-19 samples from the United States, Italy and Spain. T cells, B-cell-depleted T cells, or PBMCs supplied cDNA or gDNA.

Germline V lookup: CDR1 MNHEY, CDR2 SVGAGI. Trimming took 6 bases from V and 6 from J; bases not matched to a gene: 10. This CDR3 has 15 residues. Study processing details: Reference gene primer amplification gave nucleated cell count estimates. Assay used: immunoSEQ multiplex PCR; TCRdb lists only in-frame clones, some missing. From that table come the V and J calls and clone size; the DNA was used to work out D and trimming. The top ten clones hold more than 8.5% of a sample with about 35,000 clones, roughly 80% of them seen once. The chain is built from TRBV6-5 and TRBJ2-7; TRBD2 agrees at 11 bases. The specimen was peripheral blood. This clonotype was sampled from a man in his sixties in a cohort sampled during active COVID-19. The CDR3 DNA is TGTGCCAGCAGCGGGAGGCTAGCGGGAGGTCTCGAGCAGTACTTC. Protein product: CASSGRLAGGLEQYF.